The clone carrying this TCR beta chain was recorded a few times. Antigen specificity is unknown. This table comes from immunoSEQ multiplex PCR, and its TCRdb copy is limited to in-frame clones, with some not included. The sample has 160,000 or so clones, roughly 90% seen once; the top ten hold about 3%. These data are taken from a study of cytotoxic CD8 clonotypes in ibrutinib-treated CLL. Study observations and caveats: Clonality went up at ibrutinib response and then declined back toward baseline at progression. Clonality correlated strongly with circulating CD8+ T cells and exceeded age-matched healthy donors at baseline. Public clonotypes (which were uncommon) either contracted or remained stable on treatment.

This CDR3 contains 11 residues. The germline CDR1 and CDR2 sequences are SNHLY and FYNNEI. V lost 5 bases to trimming and J lost 10 bases; unmatched junction nucleotides: 4. The sequence was obtained from a human donor with chronic lymphocytic leukemia. Material: PBMCs, obtained at disease progression, from a patient treated with ibrutinib. The chain links TRBV2 to TRBJ1-1; 7 bases are shared with TRBD1. In DNA, the CDR3 is TGTGCCAGCAGTTCGACAGGGATAGCTTTCTTT. It is translated as CASSSTGIAFF. The variable domain in full, with the rest retrieved from reference TRBV2 and TRBJ1-1, is EPEVTQTPSHQVTQMGQEVILRCVPISNHLYFYWYRQILGQKVEFLVSFYNNEISEKSEIFDDQFSVERPDGSNFTLKIRSTKLEDSAMYFCASSSTGIAFFGQGTRLTVV.